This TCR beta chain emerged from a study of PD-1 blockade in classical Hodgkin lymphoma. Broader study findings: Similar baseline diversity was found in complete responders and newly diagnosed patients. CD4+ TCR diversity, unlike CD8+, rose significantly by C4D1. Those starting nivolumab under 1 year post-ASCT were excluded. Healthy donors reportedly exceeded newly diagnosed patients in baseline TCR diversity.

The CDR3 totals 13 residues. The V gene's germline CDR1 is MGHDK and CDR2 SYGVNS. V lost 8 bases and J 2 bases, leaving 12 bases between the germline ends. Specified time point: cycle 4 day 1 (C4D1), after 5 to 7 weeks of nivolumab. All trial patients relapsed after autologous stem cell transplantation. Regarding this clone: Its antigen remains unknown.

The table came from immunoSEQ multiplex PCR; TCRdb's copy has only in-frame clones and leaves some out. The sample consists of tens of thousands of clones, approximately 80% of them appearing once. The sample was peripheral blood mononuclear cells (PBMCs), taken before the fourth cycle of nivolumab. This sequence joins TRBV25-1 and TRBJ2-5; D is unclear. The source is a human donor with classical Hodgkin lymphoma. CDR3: CASRDGSQETQYF. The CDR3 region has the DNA TGTGCCAGCCGCGATGGGTCTCAAGAGACCCAGTACTTC.